The 16 T cell receptor beta chains given below trace back to one sample, sequenced in a study of blood T cell repertoires in COVID-19. The protocol was immunoSEQ multiplex PCR, while the TCRdb copy is restricted to in-frame clones and leaves out a portion. The sample holds some 200,000 clones; roughly 86% are singletons and the top ten take about 12%. The sequencing sample was made of peripheral blood. The receptor set was obtained from a woman in her thirties or forties with acute or convalescent COVID-19.

The chain recombines TRBV25-1 with TRBJ1-5; possibly TRBD1 for D (5 bases). Germline loops: CDR1 MGHDK, CDR2 SYGVNS. This CDR3 has 14 residues. Trimming shortened V by 4 bases and J by 4 bases, and 11 bases separated the two germline ends. CDR3 sequence: CASSGVGGNQPQHF. CDR3 coding DNA: TGTGCCAGCAGTGGAGTGGGGGGGAATCAGCCCCAGCATTTT.

The chain employs TRBV19 and TRBJ1-4, with D possibly matching TRBD1 (6 bases). There are 15 residues in the CDR3. Germline CDR1 reads LNHDA; CDR2 reads SQIVND (reference sequence). Trimming took off 8 bases at V and 6 bases at J, with 19 bases between the two ends. Here the CDR3 reads CASSRGGRQDEKLFF. The CDR3 nucleotides are TGTGCCAGTTCTAGAGGGGGACGTCAGGATGAAAAACTGTTTTTT.

V is TRBV6-2 or TRBV6-3 and J is TRBJ1-1; D is undetermined. Germline CDR1 is MNHEY and CDR2 is SVGEGT. The CDR3 has 13 residues. The ends were cut back, 5 bases at V and 7 bases at J, with 14 bases in the middle. Here the CDR3 DNA reads TGTGCCAGCAGTCTCGGGATGACCAGTGAAGCTTTCTTT. Translation gives CASSLGMTSEAFF.

The table lists this clone with a count of one. This chain connects TRBV30 to TRBJ1-1; D is possibly TRBD1 (6 bases). Trimming took 2 bases from V and 0 from J, leaving 10 bases between them. Looked up from germline, CDR1 is GTSNPN and CDR2 is SVGIG (reference sequence). The CDR3 sequence is 14 residues long. The CDR3 region has the DNA TGTGCCTGGAGTCGGACAGACATGAACACTGAAGCTTTCTTT. Protein product: CAWSRTDMNTEAFF.

This rearrangement joins TRBV19 to TRBJ1-4; 9 bases align to TRBD1. V was pared by 6 bases and J by 3 bases, with 8 bases of the junction left unmatched. The CDR3 consists of 16 residues. Germline V lookup: CDR1 LNHDA, CDR2 SQIVND (reference sequence). This chain's CDR3 is CASSLPGQGSNEKLFF. Written as DNA, the CDR3 is TGTGCCAGTAGCCTCCCGGGACAGGGTTCTAATGAAAAACTGTTTTTT.

V gene TRBV6-1 combines with J gene TRBJ1-5; TRBD1 might be the D (6 bases). Germline CDR1 reads MNHNS; CDR2 reads SASEGT. This CDR3 is built from 17 residues. Trimming left V 1 base short and J 2 bases short, with 15 bases between. CDR3 sequence reads: CASSEDRDHFGNQPQHF. The DNA for the CDR3 is TGTGCCAGCAGTGAAGACAGGGACCATTTCGGCAATCAGCCCCAGCATTTT.

This clone occurred once. This chain uses TRBV7-3 with TRBJ1-1; the D is unclear. V was cut by 5 bases and J by 5 bases, with 12 bases left in between. Germline V gives CDR1 SGHTA, CDR2 FQGTGA. This CDR3 has 13 amino acids. This chain's CDR3 is CASSVDIGTEAFF. In DNA, the CDR3 is TGTGCCAGCAGCGTAGATATCGGGACTGAAGCTTTCTTT. The full variable domain, in which reference TRBV7-3 and TRBJ1-1 provide the parts outside the CDR3, is GAGVSQTPSNKVTEKGKYVELRCDPISGHTALYWYRQSLGQGPEFLIYFQGTGAADDSGLPNDRFFAVRPEGSVSTLKIQRTERGDSAVYLCASSVDIGTEAFFGQGTRLTVV.

The J gene is TRBJ1-2, the V gene TRBV30; D is uncertain. Looked up from germline, CDR1 is GTSNPN and CDR2 is SVGIG (reference sequence). This CDR3 has 14 amino acids. V was pared by 1 base and J by 4 bases, with 13 bases between. DNA for the CDR3: TGTGCCTGGAGTGAGACCCTTGGGAGCTATGGCTACACCTTC. It encodes CAWSETLGSYGYTF.

About this clone itself: At one boundary the junction diverges from the germline segment, which might be a read error. The chain is built from TRBV7-9 and TRBJ1-3; 9 bases fit TRBD1. In germline, CDR1 is SEHNR, CDR2 FQNEAQ (reference sequence). The length of the CDR3 is 12 residues. CDR3 coding DNA: TGTGCCAGCAGCTTAGCCCCCGGGACAGGGAGTTTT. It codes for CASSLAPGTGSF.

V usage is TRBV6-5 and J usage is TRBJ1-5, with 7 bases identical to TRBD1. CDR1 and CDR2 (germline): MNHEY, SVGAGI. The length of the CDR3 is 15 residues. Trimming took 4 bases from V and 0 from J; bases not matched to a gene: 3. The CDR3 reads CASSLDRNSNQPQHF. The CDR3 nucleotides read TGTGCCAGCAGTTTGGACAGGAATAGCAATCAGCCCCAGCATTTT.

The gene calls are TRBV6-2 or TRBV6-3 and TRBJ1-5, with 11 nucleotides matching TRBD1. Germline V gene lookup returns CDR1 MNHEY and CDR2 SVGEGT. This CDR3 comprises 19 residues. With 2 bases clipped from V and 2 bases from J, the junction kept 11 bases outside the gene matches. The CDR3 DNA reads TGTGCCAGCAGTTACGATAGGACAGGGGGCGCAGGGGGCAATCAGCCCCAGCATTTT. Translating it yields CASSYDRTGGAGGNQPQHF.

The chain couples TRBV10-2 to TRBJ1-1; D might be TRBD1 (5 bases). The CDR3 is 13 amino acids. The V gene lost 3 bases and the J gene lost 4 bases, with 9 bases spanning the gap. The germline gives CDR1 WSHSY, CDR2 SAAADI. The CDR3 nucleotides are TGCGCCAGCAGTGACAGGGTGGGCACTGAAGCTTTCTTT. Translating gives CASSDRVGTEAFF.

This clone was observed a few times. Written as DNA, the CDR3 is TGTGCCAGCAGTACCGGACAGGGAGGATACACCTTC. The encoded protein is CASSTGQGGYTF. The V gene is TRBV6-2 or TRBV6-3, the J gene TRBJ1-2; TRBD1 agrees at 8 bases. Germline V gene lookup returns CDR1 MNHEY and CDR2 SVGEGT. The CDR3 covers 12 residues. The V and J ends lost 5 bases and 11 bases, in that order; junction bases with no gene match: 7.

The chain carries TRBV5-1 and TRBJ1-2, with TRBD1 matching 9 bases. V dropped 4 bases and J dropped 4; count of bases not matched to a gene: 11. The CDR3 length is 16 residues. Germline CDR1 reads SGHRS; CDR2 reads YFSETQ. CDR3 in amino acids: CASSASQGASGYGYTF. In DNA, the CDR3 is TGCGCCAGCAGCGCGTCACAGGGGGCGAGCGGCTATGGCTACACCTTC.

The gene calls are TRBV28 and TRBJ1-4, with D hard to call. CDR3 size: 14 residues. The germline V gene encodes CDR1 MDHEN and CDR2 SYDVKM. V lost 3 bases, J lost 4 bases, and 9 bases lay in between. The CDR3 loop is CASSFQADNEKLFF. The DNA for the CDR3 is TGTGCCAGCAGTTTCCAGGCCGATAATGAAAAACTGTTTTTT.

This chain links TRBV15 with TRBJ2-7; 11 bases are shared with TRBD1. The germline CDR1 and CDR2 sequences are LNHNV and YYDKDF (reference sequence). This CDR3 region has 15 residues. Trimming cost V 5 bases and J 4 bases; bases outside gene matches: 7. The CDR3 loop reads CATSGWTGGLYEQYF. Written as DNA, the CDR3 is TGTGCCACCAGCGGATGGACAGGGGGCTTATACGAGCAGTACTTC. The whole variable domain, remainder taken from reference TRBV15 and TRBJ2-7, is DAMVIQNPRYQVTQFGKPVTLSCSQTLNHNVMYWYQQKSSQAPKLLFHYYDKDFNNEADTPDNFQSRRPNTSFCFLDIRSPGLGDTAMYLCATSGWTGGLYEQYFGPGTRLTVT.